The present entry profiles one T cell receptor beta chain with its context. Its matching antigen is unknown. V lost 2 bases, J lost 10 bases, and 9 bases lay in between. This CDR3 spans 13 amino acids. The data originate from a study of cytomegalovirus exposure and HLA in healthy donors. Study background: Clustering assigned around 77% of the approximately 430 genotyped donors to the Caucasian-associated ancestry cluster.

Broader study findings: The majority of TCR sequences were rare, yet some public TCRs appeared in many donors.

Primers: 60 Vbeta forward and 13 Jbeta reverse. The assay was immunoSEQ multiplex PCR, and TCRdb's table has in-frame clones only and misses some. The sample carries around 180,000 clones, around 90% recorded once. The clonotype originates from a woman in her late teens or twenties in good health and CMV-seronegative. The rearrangement joins TRBV23-1 to TRBJ1-6; possible D gene TRBD1, 6 bases. TRBV23-1 is given ORF status, its function remaining uncertain. Material for sequencing was PBMCs. CDR3 bases: TGCGCCAGCAGTCAACAGGGGTACTCACCCCTCCACTTT. This translates into CASSQQGYSPLHF.